There are many counts of the clone carrying this TCR beta chain. These data belong to a study of patients and donors after allogeneic stem cell transplantation. TCRdb reprocessed the RT-PCR reads via MiXCR and lists one record per CDR3 protein. This sample has about 87,000 distinct CDR3 sequences, with about 5% found just once. Sequenced: blood, either unsorted or a sorted T cell fraction (not recorded which). The sequence was collected from a human donor who was either an allogeneic HSCT recipient or a stem cell or donor lymphocyte infusion donor (not recorded which). It is not recorded whose cells these are; they may come from a transplant donor.

DNA for the CDR3: TGCAGTGCTAGTTGGAGACAAAAATTGGGAACTAATGAAAAACTGTTTTTT. Protein sequence: CSASWRQKLGTNEKLFF. V gene TRBV20-1 combines with J gene TRBJ1-4; D ambiguous. Trimming left V 3 bases short and J 1 base short, with 18 bases between. This CDR3 has 17 amino acids. Per germline, CDR1 DFQATT and CDR2 SNEGSKA (reference sequence).